This entry lists 30 T cell receptor beta chains sequenced from one sample in a study of T cell changes during pregnancy in multiple sclerosis. Assay: immunoSEQ multiplex PCR; the TCRdb copy retains only in-frame clones and omits some. The sample lists 65,000 to 90,000 clones; about nine tenths were seen once. Here the sequenced sample was peripheral blood, taken in the second trimester of pregnancy. The receptors originated from a female donor with multiple sclerosis, enrolled in a pregnancy study.

The chain is built from TRBV4-3 and TRBJ2-1, with a possible D match to TRBD1 (5 bases). The germline V gene encodes CDR1 LGHNA and CDR2 YSLEER. CDR3 length equals 17 residues. V was pared by 0 bases and J by 6 bases, with 18 bases between. The CDR3 DNA sequence: TGCGCCAGCAGCCAAGATCGGGCAGGGCTACCTTCCAATGAGCAGTTCTTC. This sequence encodes CASSQDRAGLPSNEQFF.

This sequence joins TRBV5-1 and TRBJ1-2; no clear D gene. Trimming removed 0 bases at V and 1 base at J, with 16 bases between. CDR3 length equals 17 residues. Germline CDR1 reads SGHRS; CDR2 reads YFSETQ. The DNA for the CDR3 is TGCGCCAGCAGCTTGGTGCCGCGAACCTACGGTAACTATGGCTACACCTTC. Translated: CASSLVPRTYGNYGYTF.

V usage is TRBV19 and J usage is TRBJ2-7, with 9 positions matching TRBD2. The CDR3 extends over 15 amino acids. Germline V gene lookup returns CDR1 LNHDA and CDR2 SQIVND (reference sequence). Unmatched junction bases numbered 12, after V lost 8 bases and J lost 4 bases. CDR3 region: CASQYSGSPDYEQYF. The CDR3 DNA is TGTGCCAGTCAGTATAGCGGGAGCCCAGATTACGAGCAGTACTTC.

In DNA, the CDR3 is TGTGCCACCAGCAGAGGGTCTAGCGGGGGGGGCACCGGGGAGCTGTTTTTT. Translated, it gives CATSRGSSGGGTGELFF. The chain joins TRBV15 to TRBJ2-2, with 12 bases lining up with TRBD2. The CDR3 covers 17 residues. Per the germline V gene, CDR1 is LNHNV and CDR2 is YYDKDF (reference sequence). Trimming cost V 1 base and J 4 bases; bases outside gene matches: 4.

The chain carries TRBV27 and TRBJ2-7, with 8 bases fitting TRBD1. CDR3 length equals 14 residues. CDR1 is MNHEY and CDR2 is SMNVEV in the germline V gene (reference sequence). With 5 bases clipped from V and 3 bases from J, the junction kept 6 bases outside the gene matches. The CDR3 bases are TGTGCCAGCAGTCTCCGGGACAGGAGCTACGAGCAGTACTTC. Its translation: CASSLRDRSYEQYF.

The V gene is TRBV27, the J gene TRBJ2-7, with 8 bases matching TRBD1. V gave up 6 bases and J gave up 3 bases; unmatched junction bases: 10. Germline V gene data show CDR1 as MNHEY and CDR2 as SMNVEV (reference sequence). The CDR3 contains 15 residues. CDR3 region: CASRPRQGLIYEQYF. CDR3 DNA sequence: TGTGCCAGCAGACCACGACAGGGGTTAATCTACGAGCAGTACTTC.

The chain links TRBV4-3 to TRBJ1-1; the D gene is possibly TRBD1 (6 bases). The ends were cut back, 4 bases at V and 3 bases at J, with 15 bases in the middle. The CDR3 extends over 15 amino acids. CDR1 and CDR2 (germline): LGHNA, YSLEER. CDR3 protein: CASSPGRGWDTEAFF. CDR3 bases: TGCGCCAGCAGCCCCGGGAGGGGGTGGGACACTGAAGCTTTCTTT.

The chain recombines TRBV28 with TRBJ2-7; 8 bases fit TRBD2. Germline CDR1 is MDHEN and CDR2 is SYDVKM. The CDR3 extends over 14 amino acids. The V segment lost 3 bases and the J segment 3 bases; nucleotides outside the gene matches: 4. DNA of the CDR3: TGTGCCAGCAGTTTGGGACTAGGTGACTACGAGCAGTACTTC. It yields the protein CASSLGLGDYEQYF.

This clone appeared once. V usage is TRBV30 and J usage is TRBJ2-3; 8 bases are a match to TRBD2. The CDR3 is 14 amino acids. V trimming: 4 bases; J trimming: 3 bases; junction bases outside the gene matches: 6. Germline V gives CDR1 GTSNPN, CDR2 SVGIG (reference sequence). CDR3 protein: CAWNVGGGTDTQYF. CDR3 in DNA: TGTGCCTGGAATGTCGGGGGGGGGACAGATACGCAGTATTTT.

The J gene is TRBJ2-7, the V gene TRBV20-1; D unclear. With 5 bases removed from V and 4 bases from J, the gap between germline ends came to 9 bases. The CDR3 has 11 amino acids. Germline-derived CDR1 and CDR2 are DFQATT and SNEGSKA (reference sequence). CDR3 nucleotides: TGCAGTGCTCATGACTCTTACGAGCAGTACTTC. Protein product: CSAHDSYEQYF.

CDR3 in DNA: TGTGCCAGCAGCTTCACCCGGGACAGGGCGAGGGAGCAGTACTTC. It is translated as CASSFTRDRAREQYF. J is TRBJ2-7 and V is TRBV13; 9 bases align to TRBD1. The V gene end was trimmed by 3 bases and the J gene end by 7 bases; junction bases not matched to a gene: 10. Per the germline V gene, CDR1 is PRHDT and CDR2 is FYEKMQ (reference sequence). The CDR3 runs to 15 residues. Drawing the rest from reference TRBV13 and TRBJ2-7, the complete variable domain is AAGVIQSPRHLIKEKRETATLKCYPIPRHDTVYWYQQGPGQDPQFLISFYEKMQSDKGSIPDRFSAQQFSDYHSELNMSSLELGDSALYFCASSFTRDRAREQYFGPGTRLTVT.

This rearrangement joins TRBV5-5 to TRBJ2-1, with 10 bases matching TRBD2. This CDR3 has 17 amino acids. With V trimmed by 0 bases and J by 4 bases, 7 bases remained unmatched. The germline V gene encodes CDR1 SGHKS and CDR2 YYEKEE (reference sequence). The CDR3 sequence: CASSLDAGSGGYNEQFF. The CDR3 nucleotides read TGTGCCAGCAGCTTGGACGCGGGTAGCGGGGGGTACAATGAGCAGTTCTTC.

The gene calls are TRBV7-8 and TRBJ2-1; D gene unclear. The ends were cut back, 2 bases at V and 0 bases at J, with 8 bases in the middle. CDR3 size: 15 residues. The V gene's germline CDR1 is SGHVS and CDR2 FQNEAQ. This CDR3 is CASSLTVSSYNEQFF. Here the CDR3 DNA reads TGTGCCAGCAGCTTAACGGTGAGCTCCTACAATGAGCAGTTCTTC.

V and J are TRBV27 and TRBJ2-1; 15 bases line up with TRBD2. Looked up from germline, CDR1 is MNHEY and CDR2 is SMNVEV (reference sequence). The CDR3 contains 18 residues. The V segment lost 6 bases and the J segment 7 bases; nucleotides outside the gene matches: 13. The CDR3 coding sequence is TGTGCCAGCAGCTCGCGGACTAGCGGGAGGGCCGTCGTAAATGAGCAGTTCTTC. Encoded protein: CASSSRTSGRAVVNEQFF.

The chain couples TRBV29-1 to TRBJ2-7; 11 bases fit TRBD2. Germline V gene sequence: CDR1 SQVTM, CDR2 ANQGSEA. Trimming cost V 3 bases and J 7 bases; bases outside gene matches: 5. This CDR3 is 13 amino acids long. DNA for the CDR3: TGCAGCGTTGATACTAGCGGGAGTCGGGAGCAGTACTTC. Its protein product is CSVDTSGSREQYF.

The chain links TRBV11-2 to TRBJ1-1; D uncertain. This CDR3 is built from 13 residues. CDR1 is SGHAT, CDR2 FQNNGV, per germline. The germline V and J ends were trimmed by 4 bases and 2 bases, with 8 bases remaining between them. CDR3 in DNA: TGTGCCAGCAGCTCCGGGATAAACACTGAAGCTTTCTTT. Translating it yields CASSSGINTEAFF.

The chain couples TRBV10-3 to TRBJ2-7; TRBD1 matches at 7 bases. V gave up 11 bases and J gave up 3 bases; unmatched junction bases: 10. The CDR3 totals 13 residues. Germline V gene lookup returns CDR1 ENHRY and CDR2 SYGVKD. CDR3: CAFSEGQHYEQYF. CDR3 nucleotide sequence: TGTGCCTTCTCCGAGGGACAGCACTACGAGCAGTACTTC.

The chain employs TRBV7-9 and TRBJ1-3; D gene ambiguous. Germline lookup yields CDR1 SEHNR and CDR2 FQNEAQ (reference sequence). This CDR3 has 17 amino acids. The germline V and J ends were trimmed by 1 base and 2 bases, with 15 bases remaining between them. The CDR3 DNA follows: TGTGCCAGCAGCTTAGGGCCCCAGGACTTAGCTGGAAACACCATATATTTT. Amino acid sequence: CASSLGPQDLAGNTIYF.

This chain's CDR3 is CASSYGGGADTQYF. Here the CDR3 DNA reads TGTGCCAGCAGTTACGGGGGGGGCGCAGATACGCAGTATTTT. The V gene is TRBV6-5, the J gene TRBJ2-3, with a tentative D call TRBD2 (7 bases). Germline V CDR1 and CDR2: MNHEY, SVGAGI. The CDR3 covers 14 residues. V shed 2 bases and J shed 4 bases, with 10 bases lying between them.

In its sample, this clone was seen a few times. The J gene is TRBJ2-7, the V gene TRBV4-1, with TRBD2 identical over 13 bases. This CDR3 is 14 amino acids long. V was clipped by 5 bases and J by 5 bases; unmatched bases: 3. The germline gives CDR1 MGHRA, CDR2 YSYEKL. CDR3: CASSRTSGSNEQYF. The CDR3 DNA is TGCGCCAGCAGCAGGACTAGCGGGAGCAACGAGCAGTACTTC.

The gene calls are TRBV6-4 and TRBJ1-2; D call uncertain. This CDR3 comprises 16 residues. CDR1 and CDR2 (germline): MRHNA, SNTAGT. V gave up 0 bases and J gave up 7 bases, with 18 bases separating them. The CDR3 is CASSDSLGVGGSGYTF. The CDR3 region has the DNA TGTGCCAGCAGTGACTCCTTGGGAGTCGGAGGCTCTGGCTACACCTTC.

The genes are TRBV2 and TRBJ1-1; D is possibly TRBD1 (5 bases). The germline V and J ends were trimmed by 7 bases and 1 base, with 7 bases remaining between them. Germline-derived CDR1 and CDR2 are SNHLY and FYNNEI. The CDR3 sequence is 12 residues long. The CDR3 sequence: CASMTENTEAFF. The CDR3 nucleotides are TGTGCCAGCATGACAGAGAACACTGAAGCTTTCTTT. Full variable domain (missing parts from reference TRBV2 and TRBJ1-1): EPEVTQTPSHQVTQMGQEVILRCVPISNHLYFYWYRQILGQKVEFLVSFYNNEISEKSEIFDDQFSVERPDGSNFTLKIRSTKLEDSAMYFCASMTENTEAFFGQGTRLTVV.

The chain links TRBV7-8 to TRBJ2-2; TRBD2 matches at 8 bases. The trim removed 5 bases at V and 4 bases at J, leaving 9 bases unmatched. CDR1 SGHVS and CDR2 FQNEAQ come from the germline V gene. The CDR3 runs 16 residues. The CDR3 DNA reads TGTGCCAGCAGCCCAAGGACTAGCAAGGGCACCGGGGAGCTGTTTTTT. Protein sequence: CASSPRTSKGTGELFF. Variable domain in full (rest from reference TRBV7-8 and TRBJ2-2): GAGVSQSPRYKVAKRGQDVALRCDPISGHVSLFWYQQALGQGPEFLTYFQNEAQLDKSGLPSDRFFAERPEGSVSTLKIQRTQQEDSAVYLCASSPRTSKGTGELFFGEGSRLTVL.

The J gene is TRBJ2-3, the V gene TRBV15; 12 positions agree with TRBD2. The J segment lost 4 bases and the V segment lost 5 bases, leaving 7 bases of the junction unmatched. CDR3 length equals 16 residues. Germline V lookup: CDR1 LNHNV, CDR2 YYDKDF (reference sequence). The CDR3 spells CATSGGLAGIADTQYF. The CDR3 DNA follows: TGTGCCACCAGCGGAGGACTAGCGGGGATCGCAGATACGCAGTATTTT.

V and J are TRBV4-3 and TRBJ1-2; D might be TRBD1 (6 bases). Trimming stripped 4 bases from V and 6 bases from J, with 18 bases between. The CDR3 loop spans 15 amino acids. Germline V lookup: CDR1 LGHNA, CDR2 YSLEER. CDR3 coding DNA: TGCGCCAGCAGCCGAAAAGGGGGGGATTGGGATGGCTACACCTTC. Translation: CASSRKGGDWDGYTF.

The J gene is TRBJ2-1, the V gene TRBV27, with TRBD1 matching over 9 bases. J lost 4 bases, V lost 3 bases, and 7 bases had no gene match. CDR1 and CDR2 from the germline V gene are MNHEY and SMNVEV (reference sequence). This CDR3 spans 16 amino acids. DNA for the CDR3: TGTGCCAGCAGTTTCCTCGGGACAGGGAGATACAATGAGCAGTTCTTC. It yields the protein CASSFLGTGRYNEQFF.

The chain uses TRBV5-1 and TRBJ1-3; possible D gene TRBD1, 6 bases. The length of the CDR3 is 13 residues. The V gene's germline CDR1 is SGHRS and CDR2 YFSETQ. Trimming removed 2 bases from V and 4 bases from J, with 7 bases in between. CDR3 amino acids: CASSLTGGNTIYF. In nucleotides, the CDR3 is TGCGCCAGCAGCTTAACAGGGGGAAACACCATATATTTT.

The chain is built from TRBV18 and TRBJ2-3; 10 bases agree with TRBD2. This CDR3 is 16 amino acids long. CDR1 KGHSH and CDR2 LQKENI come from the germline V gene. Unmatched junction bases numbered 6, after V lost 3 bases and J lost 3 bases. In DNA, the CDR3 is TGTGCCAGCTCACCTTCGGCTAGCGGGAGAACAGATACGCAGTATTTT. The encoded protein is CASSPSASGRTDTQYF.

J is TRBJ1-5 and V is TRBV6-1; maybe TRBD1 (5 bases). V shed 4 bases and J shed 1 base, with 11 bases lying between them. The CDR3 consists of 15 residues. Germline V gene lookup returns CDR1 MNHNS and CDR2 SASEGT. The CDR3 DNA reads as TGTGCCAGCAGTGTCCAGGGTTCGAGCAATCAGCCCCAGCATTTT. Protein: CASSVQGSSNQPQHF.

J is TRBJ2-2 and V is TRBV7-9, with TRBD2 matching over 14 bases. After removal of 3 bases from V and 6 bases from J, the junction contained 0 bases not matched to a gene. The CDR3 has 15 amino acids. From germline, CDR1 is SEHNR and CDR2 FQNEAQ (reference sequence). The CDR3: CASSLGLAGAGELFF. The CDR3 coding sequence is TGTGCCAGCAGCTTGGGACTAGCGGGAGCCGGGGAGCTGTTTTTT.